A selection of T cell receptor beta chains follows, all from one sample in a study of spatial heterogeneity in lung cancer. MiXCR, applied by TCRdb to the 5' RACE reads, yields one record per CDR3 protein. The top ten clones hold 28% of a sample with 30,000 to 45,000 distinct CDR3 sequences, around 7.5% of them seen once. This specimen consisted of PBMCs, obtained at surgery. These receptors originate from a male donor with early-stage non-small cell lung cancer. The CDR3 runs from the conserved cysteine through the conserved F or W. Each record gives: J gene, V gene, clone size, D gene, CDR3 protein, CDR3 DNA. The D gene is left open where the match is weak. Clone sizes are given selectively: once, few, many, or a class where the clone is expanded.

TRBJ2-2 TRBV24-1 many - CATSDGVGAGRSGELFF TGTGCCACCAGTGATGGTGTGGGAGCGGGCCGTTCCGGGGAGCTGTTTTTT
TRBJ2-4 TRBV6-5 many - CASRNTGPKNIQYF TGTGCCAGCAGAAACACCGGGCCGAAAAACATTCAGTACTTC
TRBJ2-3 TRBV2 few TRBD2 CASSSGRPLNTQYF TGTGCCAGCAGTAGCGGGAGGCCCCTAAATACGCAGTATTTT
TRBJ2-5 TRBV18 - - CASSPPWARQETQYF TGTGCCAGCTCACCACCGTGGGCTCGTCAAGAGACCCAGTACTTC
TRBJ2-1 TRBV15 many - CATSRVGGAGSEQFF TGTGCCACCAGCAGAGTTGGGGGGGCGGGTTCTGAGCAGTTCTTC
TRBJ1-1 TRBV9 - - CASSVGMNTEAFF TGTGCCAGCAGCGTAGGAATGAACACTGAAGCTTTCTTT
TRBJ2-5 TRBV27 many TRBD2 CASSFRQTGLAGLEGETQYF TGTGCCAGCAGTTTTCGCCAAACGGGACTAGCGGGATTGGAGGGGGAGACCCAGTACTTC
TRBJ1-1 TRBV20-1 many - CSARDGGMNTEAFF TGCAGTGCTAGAGATGGGGGGATGAACACTGAAGCTTTCTTT
TRBJ1-5 TRBV7-9 - - CASSLGGLGNQPQHF TGTGCCAGCAGCTTAGGGGGGTTGGGCAATCAGCCCCAGCATTTT
TRBJ1-2 TRBV5-1 many TRBD1 CASSLQGQLATYGYTF TGCGCCAGCAGCTTACAGGGACAGCTTGCGACCTATGGCTACACCTTC
TRBJ2-5 TRBV10-2 - - CASSEVGGETQYF TGCGCCAGCAGTGAGGTTGGAGGAGAGACCCAGTACTTC
TRBJ1-1 TRBV10-3 many - CAISESDSRRTEAFF TGTGCCATCAGTGAGTCGGACAGTCGTAGGACTGAAGCTTTCTTT
TRBJ1-2 TRBV2 - - CASSQGGALNYGYTF TGTGCCAGCAGCCAAGGGGGGGCTCTTAACTATGGCTACACCTTC
TRBJ1-1 TRBV2 - TRBD1 CASSKGATGEAFF TGTGCCAGCAGCAAGGGGGCGACGGGTGAAGCTTTCTTT
TRBJ2-3 TRBV14 - TRBD2 CASSQDLAVNTDTQYF TGTGCCAGCAGCCAAGACCTAGCGGTCAACACAGATACGCAGTATTTT
TRBJ2-2 TRBV2 few - CASSETRGNTGELFF TGTGCCAGCAGTGAAACCAGGGGGAACACCGGGGAGCTGTTTTTT
TRBJ2-1 TRBV19 many TRBD2 CASTLTSGSYNEQFF TGTGCCAGTACCCTGACTAGCGGGAGTTATAATGAGCAGTTCTTC
TRBJ2-3 TRBV6-4 many - CASSEGTSTDTQYF TGTGCCAGCAGTGAAGGGACTAGCACAGATACGCAGTATTTT
TRBJ2-3 TRBV30 few - CAWSLAEDTQYF TGTGCCTGGAGTTTAGCTGAAGATACGCAGTATTTT
TRBJ1-2 TRBV5-4 few - CASSLVQENYGYTF TGTGCCAGCAGCTTGGTGCAGGAAAACTATGGCTACACCTTC
TRBJ1-4 TRBV6-9 - TRBD1 CASTDGGQGATNEKLFF TGTGCCAGCACCGATGGGGGACAGGGTGCAACTAATGAAAAACTGTTTTTT
TRBJ2-2 TRBV6-5 - - CASSYSVTPTGELFF TGTGCCAGCAGTTACTCGGTGACTCCCACCGGGGAGCTGTTTTTT
TRBJ1-1 TRBV10-3 many - CAISEQRNTEAFF TGTGCCATCAGTGAACAGAGGAACACTGAAGCTTTCTTT
TRBJ2-6 TRBV6-2/TRBV6-3 many - CASSYYSGPGANVLTF TGTGCCAGCAGTTACTATTCAGGGCCTGGGGCCAACGTCCTGACTTTC
TRBJ2-2 TRBV19 few - CATRGTGELFF TGTGCCACCCGAGGGACCGGGGAGCTGTTTTTT
TRBJ2-1 TRBV20-1 - - CSATPAGTGNEQFF TGCAGTGCCACCCCGGCGGGTACCGGCAATGAGCAGTTCTTC
TRBJ2-2 TRBV6-6 few TRBD1 CASSDRVGTGELFF TGTGCCAGCAGCGACAGGGTGGGGACCGGGGAGCTGTTTTTT
TRBJ1-1 TRBV11-2 many TRBD1 CASSRGIQGNTEAFF TGTGCCAGTTCCAGGGGGATTCAGGGTAACACTGAAGCTTTCTTT
TRBJ2-7 TRBV20-1 - TRBD1 CSAIPGQSSYEQYF TGCAGTGCTATACCGGGACAGTCCTCCTACGAGCAGTACTTC
TRBJ2-7 TRBV6-1 - TRBD1 CASTRSMTGGWYEQYF TGTGCCAGCACCCGATCAATGACAGGGGGCTGGTACGAGCAGTACTTC
TRBJ2-4 TRBV6-6 few - CASTTDTYIQYF TGTGCCAGCACCACGGACACGTACATTCAGTACTTC
TRBJ2-3 TRBV6-2/TRBV6-3 - TRBD2 CASSRLAGLDTQYF TGTGCCAGCAGCCGACTAGCGGGATTGGATACGCAGTATTTT
TRBJ1-6 TRBV6-2/TRBV6-3 - - CASSWGDDSSYNSPLHF TGTGCCAGCAGTTGGGGTGACGATTCCTCCTATAATTCACCCCTCCACTTT
TRBJ1-1 TRBV7-3 few - CASSLIGPGNTEAFF TGTGCCAGCAGCTTAATCGGGCCGGGGAACACTGAAGCTTTCTTT
TRBJ2-1 TRBV4-3 few TRBD1 CASSQDLRQGGNEQFF TGCGCCAGCAGCCAAGATTTACGACAGGGGGGCAATGAGCAGTTCTTC
TRBJ1-4 TRBV15 many - CATSKFRGVTNEKLFF TGTGCCACCAGCAAATTCCGTGGGGTGACTAATGAAAAACTGTTTTTT
TRBJ1-5 TRBV10-3 many - CAISRDRNSNQPQHF TGTGCCATCAGTCGGGACCGGAATAGCAATCAGCCCCAGCATTTT
TRBJ1-3 TRBV7-2 medium-sized - CASSPDYSSGNTIYF TGTGCCAGCAGCCCGGACTACAGCTCTGGAAACACCATATATTTT
TRBJ2-4 TRBV21-1 many - CASSWGRGRPLAKNIQYF TGTGCCAGCAGCTGGGGCAGGGGCCGTCCCTTAGCCAAAAACATTCAGTACTTC
TRBJ2-2 TRBV30 - - CAWSVRGNGELFF TGTGCCTGGAGTGTACGGGGGAACGGGGAGCTGTTTTTT
TRBJ2-2 TRBV7-9 few - CASSPSPTRAGELFF TGTGCCAGCAGCCCCTCCCCCACCCGGGCCGGGGAGCTGTTTTTT
TRBJ2-2 TRBV7-2 many - CASREEGLNTGELFF TGTGCCAGCAGGGAGGAGGGACTTAACACCGGGGAGCTGTTTTTT
TRBJ2-1 TRBV5-1 - - CASSLPGGISNEQFF TGCGCCAGCAGCTTGCCCGGGGGCATCTCCAATGAGCAGTTCTTC
TRBJ2-3 TRBV27 - - CASSLLGSDTQYF TGTGCCAGCAGTTTATTGGGGTCAGATACGCAGTATTTT
TRBJ2-7 TRBV3-1 many - CASSHGGLEQYF TGTGCCAGCAGCCATGGGGGGCTCGAGCAGTACTTC
TRBJ1-3 TRBV6-5 few - CASRLQGRRGNTIYF TGTGCCAGCAGACTCCAGGGAAGGCGTGGAAACACCATATATTTT
TRBJ2-1 TRBV7-9 few TRBD2 CASSPRGGLANEQFF TGTGCCAGCAGCCCCCGGGGGGGCCTTGCAAATGAGCAGTTCTTC
TRBJ2-3 TRBV2 - - CASSPQGGTDTQYF TGTGCCAGCAGTCCCCAGGGGGGGACAGATACGCAGTATTTT
TRBJ1-4 TRBV20-1 - - CSGWDGHNEKLFF TGCAGTGGCTGGGACGGCCATAATGAAAAACTGTTTTTT
TRBJ1-2 TRBV29-1 many - CSVHQTEFYGYTF TGCAGCGTCCACCAGACCGAGTTCTATGGCTACACCTTC
TRBJ2-7 TRBV12-3/TRBV12-4 - - CASSLPPYEQYF TGTGCCAGCAGTTTACCCCCCTACGAGCAGTACTTC